This T cell receptor (beta chain) was recorded in a study of control samples from healthy donors and cancer patients. The germline V gene encodes CDR1 SNHLY and CDR2 FYNNEI. Trimming removed 6 bases from V and 4 bases from J; junction bases left unmatched: 13. This CDR3 is built from 16 residues. TCRdb's table, derived via immunoSEQ multiplex PCR, lists solely in-frame clones and lacks some. This sample has about 82,000 clones, with about 94% found just once. The V gene is TRBV2, the J gene TRBJ2-7; 9 bases agree with TRBD2. Sequencing input: blood. The sequence was collected from a woman aged 18 to 35 in good health. The CDR3 region is CASRAPGLAGSYEQYF. CDR3 in DNA: TGTGCCAGCAGGGCACCGGGACTAGCAGGGAGTTACGAGCAGTACTTC.